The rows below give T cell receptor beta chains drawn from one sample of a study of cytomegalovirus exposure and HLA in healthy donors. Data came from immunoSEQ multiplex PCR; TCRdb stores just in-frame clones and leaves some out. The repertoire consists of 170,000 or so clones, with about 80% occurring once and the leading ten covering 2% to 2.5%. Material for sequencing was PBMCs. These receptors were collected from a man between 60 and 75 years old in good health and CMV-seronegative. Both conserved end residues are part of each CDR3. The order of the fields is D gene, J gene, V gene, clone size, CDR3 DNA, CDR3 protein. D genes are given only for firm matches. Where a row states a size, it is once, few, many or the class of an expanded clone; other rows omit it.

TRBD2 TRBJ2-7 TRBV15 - TGTGCCACCAGCAGAGATCGGGGGAGGGACGAGCAGTACTTC CATSRDRGRDEQYF
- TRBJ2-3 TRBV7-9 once TGTGCCAGCAGCTTAGGTTCGGTAACCCTCACAGATACGCAGTATTTT CASSLGSVTLTDTQYF
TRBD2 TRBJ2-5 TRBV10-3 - TGTGCCATCAGCCCCGGGACTAGGGCAGAGACCCAGTACTTC CAISPGTRAETQYF
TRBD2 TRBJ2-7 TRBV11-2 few TGTGCCAGCAGCCCCACGGTGGGGGAGGGCGAGCAGTACTTC CASSPTVGEGEQYF
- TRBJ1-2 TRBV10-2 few TGCGCCAGCAGTGATAGCAGGGGTGAACGAGGCTACACCTTC CASSDSRGERGYTF
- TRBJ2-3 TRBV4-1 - TGCGCCAGCAGCCTCGAGGGAGAATTAACCACAGATACGCAGTATTTT CASSLEGELTTDTQYF
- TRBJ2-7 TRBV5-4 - TGTGCCAGCAGCTTGGGGCAGGGTCGGACGGACGAGCAGTACTTC CASSLGQGRTDEQYF
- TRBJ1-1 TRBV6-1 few TGTGCCAGCAGTGAATTACCGGCAGGGTTGATGAACACTGAAGCTTTCTTT CASSELPAGLMNTEAFF
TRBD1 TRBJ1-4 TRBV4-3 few TGCGCCAGCAGCCAAGTGATGGGACAGAGGAATGAAAAACTGTTTTTT CASSQVMGQRNEKLFF
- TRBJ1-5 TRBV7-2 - TGTGCCAGCAGCTTAGGGACAGCATATAGCAATCAGCCCCAGCATTTT CASSLGTAYSNQPQHF
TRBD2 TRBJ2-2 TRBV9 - TGTGCCAGCAGCGCGCGGGGGGGCGTATTGGCCGGGGAGCTGTTTTTT CASSARGGVLAGELFF
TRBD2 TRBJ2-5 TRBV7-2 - TGTGCCAGCAGCCGGGGACTAGCGGGAGTTGGGGAGACCCAGTACTTC CASSRGLAGVGETQYF
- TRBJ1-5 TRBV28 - TGTGCCAGCAGTCAAGCGACAGGATATCAGCCCCAGCATTTT CASSQATGYQPQHF
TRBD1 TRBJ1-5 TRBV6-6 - TGTGCCAGCAGTTACACGTCCGGGACAGGGAATCAGCCCCAGCATTTT CASSYTSGTGNQPQHF
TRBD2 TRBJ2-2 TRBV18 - TGTGCCAGCTCACCAAACCCTAGCGGGAACACCGGGGAGCTGTTTTTT CASSPNPSGNTGELFF
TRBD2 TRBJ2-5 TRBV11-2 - TGTGCCAGCAGCTTAGAACGAGCGGGGGGTACGGAGACCCAGTACTTC CASSLERAGGTETQYF
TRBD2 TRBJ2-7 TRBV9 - TGTGCCAGCAGCGTACGGCCGACTAGCGGCCGATACGAGCAGTACTTC CASSVRPTSGRYEQYF
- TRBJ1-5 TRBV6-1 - TGTGCCAGCAACGATGGGGGCAGGGGCAATCAGCCCCAGCATTTT CASNDGGRGNQPQHF
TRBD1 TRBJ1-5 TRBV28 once TGTGCCAGTACAGGGGGCAATCAGCCCCAGAATTTT CASTGGNQPQNF
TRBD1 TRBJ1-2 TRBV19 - TGTGCCAGTAGCCAGGACAGGGGTGCAAACTATGGCTACACCTTC CASSQDRGANYGYTF
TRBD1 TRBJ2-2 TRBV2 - TGTGCCAGCAGAGCCTTGACAGGGGCCACCGGGGAGCTGTTTTTT CASRALTGATGELFF
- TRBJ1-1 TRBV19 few TGTGCCAGTAGTGCCTTAGAGAACACTGAAGCTTTCTTT CASSALENTEAFF
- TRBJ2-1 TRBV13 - TGTGCCAGCAGCCAGGCACGGGGGACTTACAATGAGCAGTTCTTC CASSQARGTYNEQFF
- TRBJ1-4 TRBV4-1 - TGCGCCAGCAGCCCAGTCGTCAGAGGTACAACTAATGAAAAACTGTTTTTT CASSPVVRGTTNEKLFF
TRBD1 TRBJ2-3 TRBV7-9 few TGTTCCAGCAGTCGATTGACAGGGGACACAGATACGCAGTATTTT CSSSRLTGDTDTQYF
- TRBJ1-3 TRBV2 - TGTGCCAGCAGTGAGGGGCCTGGTTCTGGAAACACCATATATTTT CASSEGPGSGNTIYF
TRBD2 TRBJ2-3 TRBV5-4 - TGTGCCAGCAGCCACGGGACTAGCGGGGGGAGGGATACGCAGTATTTT CASSHGTSGGRDTQYF
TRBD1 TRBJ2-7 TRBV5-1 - TGCGCCAGCAGCTTGGGACAGGGCTTGGGTGAGCAGTACTTC CASSLGQGLGEQYF
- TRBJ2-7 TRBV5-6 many TGTGCCAGCAGACCCGGACAGCATTCCTACGAGCAGTACTTC CASRPGQHSYEQYF
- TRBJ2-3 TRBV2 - TGTGCCAGCAGTCGGGGTTTCACAGATACGCAGTATTTT CASSRGFTDTQYF
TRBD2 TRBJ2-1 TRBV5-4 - TGTGCCAGCAGCGTGGGCGGGGGCTCCTACAATGAGCAGTTCTTC CASSVGGGSYNEQFF
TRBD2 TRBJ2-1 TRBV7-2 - TGTGCCAGCAGCTTAGCCGCTAGCGGGATCACCTACAATGAGCAGTTCTTC CASSLAASGITYNEQFF
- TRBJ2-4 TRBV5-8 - TGTGCCAGCAACCCTCGGGAGTTACTAGCCAAAAACATTCAGTACTTC CASNPRELLAKNIQYF
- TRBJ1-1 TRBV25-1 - TGTGCCAGCAGTGTAGAGGGAATAAACACTGAAGCTTTCTTT CASSVEGINTEAFF
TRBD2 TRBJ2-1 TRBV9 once TGTGCCAGCAGCGGTAGCGGGGGGCAGACCTACAATGAGCAGTTCTTC CASSGSGGQTYNEQFF
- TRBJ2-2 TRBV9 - TGTGCCAGCAGCGTAGGGGGAGCCCCGTCGTCCGGGGAGCTGTTTTTT CASSVGGAPSSGELFF
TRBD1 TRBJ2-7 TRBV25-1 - TGTGCCAGTTTTCAAAAACGGGACAGGGGAACCCACGAGCAGTACTTC CASFQKRDRGTHEQYF
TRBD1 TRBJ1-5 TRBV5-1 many TGCGCCAGCAGCTTGGGACAGGGTAGCCAGCCCCAGCATTTT CASSLGQGSQPQHF
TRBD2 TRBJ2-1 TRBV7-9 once TGTGCCAGCAGCTCGGGACTAGCGGGAGATGAGCAGTTCTTC CASSSGLAGDEQFF
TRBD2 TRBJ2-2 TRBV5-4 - TGTGCCAGCAGCTTGGAGCCTAGCGGGGGGAATACCGGGGAGCTGTTTTTT CASSLEPSGGNTGELFF
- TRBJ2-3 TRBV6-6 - TGTGCCAGCAGTTACGTCCCAGGCGCGCAGTATTTT CASSYVPGAQYF
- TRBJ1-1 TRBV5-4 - TGTGCCAGCAGCGATCGGGACACCCTAAACACTGAAGCTTTCTTT CASSDRDTLNTEAFF
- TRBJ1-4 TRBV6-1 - TGTGCCAGCAGTGACCGGGGATCAACTAATGAAAAACTGTTTTTT CASSDRGSTNEKLFF
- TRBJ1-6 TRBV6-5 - TGTGCCAGCAGTTACCAGTCCCGTTCTTCACCCCTCCACTTT CASSYQSRSSPLHF
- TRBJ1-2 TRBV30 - TGTGCCTGGAGTGTAATGTGGGGCCTGGGGGGCTACACCTTC CAWSVMWGLGGYTF
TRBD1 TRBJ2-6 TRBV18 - TGTGCCAGCTCACCTCCCGGGACAGGTGCCACCTCTGGGGCCAACGTCCTGACTTTC CASSPPGTGATSGANVLTF
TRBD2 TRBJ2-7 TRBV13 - TGTGCCAGCAGCTCCCCTTCTGGACTAGCTAAGCAGTACTTC CASSSPSGLAKQYF
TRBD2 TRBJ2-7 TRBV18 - TGTGCCAGCTCACCAGGGACTAGCGGGGGGGACGAGCAGTACTTC CASSPGTSGGDEQYF
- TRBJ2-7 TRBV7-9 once TGTGCCAGCAGCTTACAGGGGATTGGAGAGCAGTACTTC CASSLQGIGEQYF
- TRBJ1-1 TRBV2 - TGTGCCAGCAGGCGGGGAACGAACACTGAAGCTTTCTTT CASRRGTNTEAFF
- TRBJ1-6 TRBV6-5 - TGTGCCAGCAGAGGCGACGGTACGGGGGGTTCACCCCTCCACTTT CASRGDGTGGSPLHF
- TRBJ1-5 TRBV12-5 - TGTGCTAGTGGTTTCGGTAGCAATCAGCCCCAGAATTTT CASGFGSNQPQNF
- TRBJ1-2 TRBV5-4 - TGTGCCAGCAGCGAAGACAGGCCTGGCTACACCTTC CASSEDRPGYTF
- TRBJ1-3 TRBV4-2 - TGTGCCAGCAGCCAAGTTGGGGGGACGGATGGAAACACCATATATTTT CASSQVGGTDGNTIYF
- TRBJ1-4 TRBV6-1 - TGTGCCAGCAGTGACAACAGAAATGAAAAACTGTTTTTT CASSDNRNEKLFF